The T cell receptor beta chain described here comes from a study of blood T cell repertoires in COVID-19. In the study overall: Italy, Spain and the United States were the sources of the convalescent and acute COVID-19 samples. Sample material is recorded as cDNA or gDNA derived from T cells, B-cell-depleted T cells, or PBMCs.

The Seattle site enrolled patients during active infection and followed them longitudinally. Per the original data handling: Scientists estimated how many nucleated cells there were by amplifying reference gene primers. The table came from immunoSEQ multiplex PCR; TCRdb's copy has only in-frame clones and leaves some out. The V and J calls and clone size are taken from that table; D and trimming were inferred from the DNA. The data show over 450,000 clones, with roughly 89% seen just once and 7.8% held by the top ten. The sample comprised peripheral blood. The TCR sequence derives from a woman aged 45-60 years with COVID-19, enrolled during active disease.

This CDR3 reads CASSWTASYEQYF. The CDR3 DNA reads as TGTGCCAGCAGCTGGACAGCTTCCTACGAGCAGTACTTC. V usage is TRBV5-6 and J usage is TRBJ2-7, with a tentative D call TRBD1 (6 bases). The CDR3 is made up of 13 amino acids. V lost 3 bases and J 1 base, leaving 8 bases between the germline ends. Germline V gene data show CDR1 as SGHDT and CDR2 as YYEEEE.